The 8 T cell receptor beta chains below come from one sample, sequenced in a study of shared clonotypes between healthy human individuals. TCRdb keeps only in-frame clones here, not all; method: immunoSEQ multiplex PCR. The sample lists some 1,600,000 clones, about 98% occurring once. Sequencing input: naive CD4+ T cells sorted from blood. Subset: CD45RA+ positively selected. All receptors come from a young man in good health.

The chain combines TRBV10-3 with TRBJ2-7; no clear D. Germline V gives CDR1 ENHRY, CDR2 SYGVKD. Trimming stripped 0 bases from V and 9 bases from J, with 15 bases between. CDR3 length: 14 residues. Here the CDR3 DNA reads TGTGCCATCAGTGAGTCGAGTGGAGAGCTCGGGCAGTACTTC. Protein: CAISESSGELGQYF.

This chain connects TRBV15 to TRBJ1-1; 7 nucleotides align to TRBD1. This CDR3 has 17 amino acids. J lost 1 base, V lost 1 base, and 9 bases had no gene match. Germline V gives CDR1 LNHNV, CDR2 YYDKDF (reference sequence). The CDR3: CATSRVRDRTKNTEAFF. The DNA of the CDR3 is TGTGCCACCAGCAGAGTTAGGGACAGAACCAAGAACACTGAAGCTTTCTTT.

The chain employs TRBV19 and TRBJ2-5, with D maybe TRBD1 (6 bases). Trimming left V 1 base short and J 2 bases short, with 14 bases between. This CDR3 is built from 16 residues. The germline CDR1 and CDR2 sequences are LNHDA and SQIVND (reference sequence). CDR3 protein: CASSIVAPTGQETQYF. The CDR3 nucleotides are TGTGCCAGTAGTATAGTCGCCCCGACAGGTCAAGAGACCCAGTACTTC.

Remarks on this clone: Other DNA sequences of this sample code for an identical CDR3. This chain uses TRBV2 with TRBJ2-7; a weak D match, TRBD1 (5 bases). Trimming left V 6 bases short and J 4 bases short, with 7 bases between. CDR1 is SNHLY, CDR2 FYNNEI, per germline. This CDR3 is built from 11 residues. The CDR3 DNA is TGTGCCAGCAGCTCAGGGTACGAGCAGTACTTC. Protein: CASSSGYEQYF.

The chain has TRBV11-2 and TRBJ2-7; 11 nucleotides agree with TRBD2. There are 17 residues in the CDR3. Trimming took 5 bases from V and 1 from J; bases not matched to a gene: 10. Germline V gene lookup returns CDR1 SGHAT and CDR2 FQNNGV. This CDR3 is CASSPLAGGRGSYEQYF. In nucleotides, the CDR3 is TGTGCCAGCAGCCCTTTAGCGGGAGGGCGAGGGTCCTACGAGCAGTACTTC.

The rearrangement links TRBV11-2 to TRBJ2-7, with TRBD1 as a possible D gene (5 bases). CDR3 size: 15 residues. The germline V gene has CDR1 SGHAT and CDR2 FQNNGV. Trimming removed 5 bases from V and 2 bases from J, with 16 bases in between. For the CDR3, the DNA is TGTGCCAGCAGCCCTCTGAAGGGGAAGCCCTACGAGCAGTACTTC. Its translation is CASSPLKGKPYEQYF. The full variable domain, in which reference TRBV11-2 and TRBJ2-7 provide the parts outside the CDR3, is EAGVAQSPRYKIIEKRQSVAFWCNPISGHATLYWYQQILGQGPKLLIQFQNNGVVDDSQLPKDRFSAERLKGVDSTLKIQPAKLEDSAVYLCASSPLKGKPYEQYFGPGTRLTVT.

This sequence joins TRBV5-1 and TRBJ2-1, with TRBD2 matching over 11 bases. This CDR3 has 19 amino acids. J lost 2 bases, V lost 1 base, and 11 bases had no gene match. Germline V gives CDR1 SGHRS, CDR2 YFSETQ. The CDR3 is CASSLLATSGTPTYNEQFF. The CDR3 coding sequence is TGCGCCAGCAGCTTGCTTGCGACTAGCGGGACCCCCACCTACAATGAGCAGTTCTTC.

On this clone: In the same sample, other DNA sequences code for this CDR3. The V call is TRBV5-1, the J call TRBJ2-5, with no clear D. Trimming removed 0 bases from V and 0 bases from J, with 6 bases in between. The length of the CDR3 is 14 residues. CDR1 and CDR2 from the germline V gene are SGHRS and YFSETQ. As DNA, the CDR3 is TGCGCCAGCAGCTTGGCCAGTAACCAAGAGACCCAGTACTTC. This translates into CASSLASNQETQYF. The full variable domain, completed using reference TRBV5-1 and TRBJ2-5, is KAGVTQTPRYLIKTRGQQVTLSCSPISGHRSVSWYQQTPGQGLQFLFEYFSETQRNKGNFPGRFSGRQFSNSRSEMNVSTLELGDSALYLCASSLASNQETQYFGPGTRLLVL.